The 17 T cell receptor beta chains in this list originate from one sample, sequenced in a study of cytotoxic CD8 clonotypes in ibrutinib-treated CLL. Using immunoSEQ multiplex PCR, the repertoire was profiled, and TCRdb retains in-frame clones only, with some absent. In the table there are approximately 42,000 clones, 55% to 75% of which are singletons. The sample here was PBMCs, taken after 12 months of ibrutinib treatment. Source of these receptors: a human donor with chronic lymphocytic leukemia.

This chain links TRBV23-1 with TRBJ2-2, with D perhaps TRBD1 (6 bases). TRBV23-1 is designated an ORF whose function remains uncertain. The V end lost 3 bases, the J end lost 2 bases, and 13 bases lay between the germline ends. This CDR3 is built from 16 residues. CDR3 region: CASSHYQGRNTGELFF. DNA for the CDR3: TGCGCCAGCAGTCATTACCAGGGGCGTAACACCGGGGAGCTGTTTTTT.

The genes are TRBV19 and TRBJ2-2, with a tentative D call TRBD2 (6 bases). Germline lookup yields CDR1 LNHDA and CDR2 SQIVND (reference sequence). V dropped 1 base and J dropped 5 bases, with 11 bases sitting between them. The CDR3 runs to 15 residues. CDR3 DNA sequence: TGTGCCAGTAGTATAGTGGCGGGGATAACCGGGGAGCTGTTTTTT. As protein: CASSIVAGITGELFF. The entire variable domain, with the rest obtained from reference TRBV19 and TRBJ2-2, is as follows: DGGITQSPKYLFRKEGQNVTLSCEQNLNHDAMYWYRQDPGQGLRLIYYSQIVNDFQKGDIAEGYSVSREKKESFPLTVTSAQKNPTAFYLCASSIVAGITGELFFGEGSRLTVL.

The genes are TRBV30 and TRBJ2-7, with D possibly matching TRBD2 (6 bases). The CDR3 length is 16 residues. In germline, CDR1 is GTSNPN, CDR2 SVGIG (reference sequence). V lost 4 bases to trimming and J lost 0 bases, with 19 bases between them. CDR3 coding DNA: TGTGCCTGGACCTGGGGAAGCGGGCACAGCTCCTACGAGCAGTACTTC. This gives the protein CAWTWGSGHSSYEQYF.

V is TRBV18 and J is TRBJ2-5; 9 nucleotides agree with TRBD2. J was trimmed by 5 bases and V by 4 bases; bases with no gene match: 2. CDR3 length: 13 amino acids. The germline CDR1 and CDR2 sequences are KGHSH and LQKENI. CDR3 DNA: TGTGCCAGCTCACAGGGACTAGCTGAGACCCAGTACTTC. Amino acid sequence: CASSQGLAETQYF.

The genes are TRBV19 and TRBJ2-5; maybe TRBD1 (6 bases). The CDR3 sequence is 14 residues long. Germline CDR1 LNHDA, CDR2 SQIVND (reference sequence). The V end was cut by 9 bases, the J end by 5 bases, with 19 bases between. The CDR3 loop is CASVLKQGRETQYF. CDR3 coding DNA: TGTGCCAGCGTCCTTAAACAGGGACGGGAGACCCAGTACTTC.

This clone was counted only a few times. The chain carries TRBV15 and TRBJ2-7, with no clear D. Trimming shortened V by 2 bases and J by 7 bases, and 9 bases separated the two germline ends. CDR1 and CDR2 (germline): LNHNV, YYDKDF (reference sequence). The CDR3 is made up of 12 amino acids. In DNA form, the CDR3 reads TGTGCCACCAGCAGACCCATGGGAGAGCAGTACTTC. Encoded protein: CATSRPMGEQYF.

This clone was counted a few times. V and J are TRBV5-6 and TRBJ2-7; the D gene is possibly TRBD1 (6 bases). V was trimmed by 2 bases and J by 2 bases, leaving 11 bases between them. Germline values: CDR1 SGHDT, CDR2 YYEEEE. The CDR3 is 14 amino acids. The DNA for the CDR3 is TGTGCCAGCAGCTTACTGGACAGTCCCTACGAGCAGTACTTC. Amino acids: CASSLLDSPYEQYF.

The chain couples TRBV6-6 to TRBJ1-2; TRBD1 matches at 9 bases. This CDR3 region has 14 residues. Germline V CDR1 and CDR2: MNHNY, SVGAGI (reference sequence). V lost 6 bases, J lost 3 bases, and 5 bases stayed unmatched. In DNA form, the CDR3 reads TGTGCCAGCAGAAACACAGGGGGCGACTATGGCTACACCTTC. Translated, it gives CASRNTGGDYGYTF.

The gene calls are TRBV7-9 and TRBJ1-1; D gene uncertain. The V end was cut by 5 bases, the J end by 6 bases, with 7 bases between. The germline V gene has CDR1 SEHNR and CDR2 FQNEAQ (reference sequence). This CDR3 comprises 11 residues. The CDR3 here is CASSAGPEAFF. For the CDR3, the DNA is TGTGCCAGCAGCGCTGGCCCTGAAGCTTTCTTT.

The V call is TRBV19, the J call TRBJ2-5; D ambiguous. V was shortened by 5 bases and J by 0 bases, with 13 bases between the two germline ends. Germline V gene data show CDR1 as LNHDA and CDR2 as SQIVND (reference sequence). The CDR3 consists of 15 residues. DNA of the CDR3: TGTGCCAGTAGTTCCAGCCCCTGGTACCAAGAGACCCAGTACTTC. Encoded protein: CASSSSPWYQETQYF.

This clone was recorded only once. V is TRBV11-2 and J is TRBJ2-3; 9 bases align to TRBD2. The V and J ends lost 1 base and 2 bases, in that order; junction bases with no gene match: 4. Germline V gene data show CDR1 as SGHAT and CDR2 as FQNNGV. This CDR3 has 16 amino acids. DNA of the CDR3: TGTGCCAGCAGCTTAGGGGCTAGCGGGAACACAGATACGCAGTATTTT. Encoded protein: CASSLGASGNTDTQYF.

The V gene is TRBV5-1, the J gene TRBJ2-7; D remains unclear. This CDR3 spans 13 amino acids. CDR1 and CDR2 (germline): SGHRS, YFSETQ. Trimming pared 0 bases from V and 2 bases from J, leaving 6 bases between. The CDR3 DNA follows: TGCGCCAGCAGCTTGGTAACAACCTACGAGCAGTACTTC. This gives the protein CASSLVTTYEQYF.

This clone was seen more than once but under ten times. V usage is TRBV4-1 and J usage is TRBJ2-7; 12 bases align to TRBD1. CDR3 length: 18 residues. CDR1 is MGHRA and CDR2 is YSYEKL in the germline V gene. Unmatched junction bases numbered 11, after V lost 0 bases and J lost 5 bases. CDR3 amino acids: CASSQDPERGQGADEQYF. The CDR3 bases are TGCGCCAGCAGCCAAGATCCCGAGAGGGGACAGGGGGCCGACGAGCAGTACTTC.

This sequence joins TRBV30 and TRBJ2-7; 8 nucleotides line up with TRBD1. The CDR3 loop spans 13 amino acids. Per the germline V gene, CDR1 is GTSNPN and CDR2 is SVGIG (reference sequence). Unmatched junction bases numbered 9, after V lost 7 bases and J lost 4 bases. The CDR3 bases are TGTGCCTATACCAGGGGGCCAGGGTACGAGCAGTACTTC. Protein: CAYTRGPGYEQYF.

V and J are TRBV5-6 and TRBJ2-7; D unclear. V gave up 0 bases and J gave up 6 bases, with 13 bases separating them. Germline loops: CDR1 SGHDT, CDR2 YYEEEE. CDR3 size: 14 residues. Written as DNA, the CDR3 is TGTGCCAGCAGCTTGGTAGGAAGGAATGGCGAGCAGTACTTC. Residues: CASSLVGRNGEQYF.

The rearrangement uses TRBV18 and TRBJ2-3; D unresolved. The V gene's germline CDR1 is KGHSH and CDR2 LQKENI. The CDR3 sequence is 14 residues long. Trimming took off 0 bases at V and 6 bases at J, with 10 bases between the two ends. The CDR3 sequence is CASSPPGAPDTQYF. The CDR3 DNA follows: TGTGCCAGCTCACCACCGGGCGCCCCCGATACGCAGTATTTT.

The chain carries TRBV15 and TRBJ1-3; 7 bases map to TRBD1. This CDR3 is built from 16 residues. V gave up 3 bases and J gave up 0 bases; unmatched junction bases: 5. Germline values: CDR1 LNHNV, CDR2 YYDKDF (reference sequence). As DNA, the CDR3 is TGTGCCACCAGCAGGGACGGGACAGACTCTGGAAACACCATATATTTT. It translates to CATSRDGTDSGNTIYF. The full variable domain, with the rest looked up from reference TRBV15 and TRBJ1-3, is DAMVIQNPRYQVTQFGKPVTLSCSQTLNHNVMYWYQQKSSQAPKLLFHYYDKDFNNEADTPDNFQSRRPNTSFCFLDIRSPGLGDTAMYLCATSRDGTDSGNTIYFGEGSWLTVV.